This entry lists 32 T cell receptor beta chains sequenced from one sample in a study of blood T cell repertoires in COVID-19. The protocol was immunoSEQ multiplex PCR, while the TCRdb copy is restricted to in-frame clones and leaves out a portion. The sample carries a few hundred thousand clones, 87% recorded once. The specimen sequenced was PBMCs or T cells enriched from blood (not recorded which). These receptor sequences come from a woman aged 18-35 years who had recovered from COVID-19.

The genes are TRBV28 and TRBJ1-1, with 8 bases matching TRBD1. The CDR3 contains 15 residues. Germline CDR1 and CDR2: MDHEN and SYDVKM. Trimming took 6 bases from V and 1 from J; bases not matched to a gene: 7. The CDR3 reads CASSQDRVGNTEAFF. The CDR3 DNA follows: TGTGCCAGCAGCCAGGACAGGGTCGGGAACACTGAAGCTTTCTTT.

V is TRBV5-5 and J is TRBJ2-3, with D possibly being TRBD1 (6 bases). Germline CDR1 reads SGHKS; CDR2 reads YYEKEE (reference sequence). The CDR3 has 16 amino acids. With 4 bases removed from V and 2 bases from J, the gap between germline ends came to 17 bases. CDR3 sequence (DNA): TGTGCCAGCAGCCCAAGCGGACAGAGAGACACAGATACGCAGTATTTT. Amino acid sequence: CASSPSGQRDTDTQYF.

This clone has only one observation. J is TRBJ2-1 and V is TRBV6-5, with D perhaps TRBD2 (6 bases). The germline gives CDR1 MNHEY, CDR2 SVGAGI. This CDR3 is built from 15 residues. V lost 8 bases, J lost 8 bases, and 22 bases lay in between. The CDR3 region is CASSLEGEIIDEQFF. As DNA, the CDR3 is TGTGCCAGCTCCTTGGAGGGAGAGATAATTGATGAGCAGTTCTTC.

This chain connects TRBV11-3 to TRBJ1-3, with 8 bases aligning to TRBD1. V trimming: 5 bases; J trimming: 6 bases; junction bases outside the gene matches: 6. Germline loops: CDR1 SGHNT, CDR2 YENEEA. The CDR3 is 14 residues long. The CDR3 protein is CASSPGGAENTIYF. CDR3 bases: TGTGCCAGCAGCCCAGGGGGCGCGGAAAACACCATATATTTT.

The chain couples TRBV5-1 to TRBJ1-2; tentative D call: TRBD1 (6 bases). This CDR3 region has 17 residues. Germline V gene data show CDR1 as SGHRS and CDR2 as YFSETQ. V was pared by 4 bases and J by 3 bases, with 22 bases between. Here the CDR3 reads CASSRIPQGPSHYGYTF. The CDR3 DNA is TGCGCCAGCAGCCGAATCCCACAGGGCCCGTCGCACTATGGCTACACCTTC. The entire variable domain, with the rest obtained from reference TRBV5-1 and TRBJ1-2, is as follows: KAGVTQTPRYLIKTRGQQVTLSCSPISGHRSVSWYQQTPGQGLQFLFEYFSETQRNKGNFPGRFSGRQFSNSRSEMNVSTLELGDSALYLCASSRIPQGPSHYGYTFGSGTRLTVV.

The chain recombines TRBV2 with TRBJ1-5; 7 bases align to TRBD1. J lost 6 bases, V lost 6 bases, and 5 bases had no gene match. The CDR3 has 13 amino acids. Germline CDR1 and CDR2: SNHLY and FYNNEI. The DNA for the CDR3 is TGTGCCAGCAGCTCGGAGGGGGCTCAGCCCCAGCATTTT. It yields the protein CASSSEGAQPQHF.

This chain connects TRBV28 to TRBJ1-4; 7 bases fit TRBD1. This CDR3 comprises 15 residues. Germline lookup yields CDR1 MDHEN and CDR2 SYDVKM. V dropped 2 bases and J dropped 5; count of bases not matched to a gene: 5. The CDR3 sequence is CASSLLQGENEKLFF. The CDR3 DNA reads as TGTGCCAGCAGTTTACTCCAGGGGGAAAATGAAAAACTGTTTTTT.

The chain joins TRBV24-1 to TRBJ2-3; 10 bases are a match to TRBD2. V was pared by 4 bases and J by 0 bases, with 3 bases of the junction left unmatched. The CDR3 is 16 residues long. Per the germline V gene, CDR1 is KGHDR and CDR2 is SFDVKD. The CDR3 sequence: CATSDLAGESTDTQYF. DNA of the CDR3: TGTGCCACCAGTGACCTAGCGGGGGAGAGCACAGATACGCAGTATTTT.

This clone was counted a few times. This rearrangement joins TRBV6-2 or TRBV6-3 to TRBJ2-7; D ambiguous. V gave up 4 bases and J gave up 3 bases, with 7 bases separating them. CDR3 length: 12 amino acids. Germline V CDR1 and CDR2: MNHEY, SVGEGT. This chain's CDR3 is CASSSIVYEQYF. DNA for the CDR3: TGTGCCAGCAGTTCAATAGTCTACGAGCAGTACTTC.

V and J are TRBV4-3 and TRBJ2-2, with a tentative D call TRBD2 (7 bases). CDR3 size: 14 residues. With 4 bases removed from V and 6 bases from J, the gap between germline ends came to 12 bases. CDR1 LGHNA and CDR2 YSLEER come from the germline V gene. This CDR3 reads CASSLGGVSGELFF. CDR3 nucleotides: TGCGCCAGCAGCCTAGGGGGGGTGTCCGGGGAGCTGTTTTTT.

The chain couples TRBV18 to TRBJ2-1, with 8 positions matching TRBD2. In germline, CDR1 is KGHSH, CDR2 LQKENI. The CDR3 covers 12 residues. V shed 6 bases, J shed 8 bases, and the junction held 3 bases outside the gene matches. CDR3: CASSLGLDEQFF. The CDR3 DNA reads as TGTGCCAGCTCCCTGGGACTAGATGAGCAGTTCTTC.

The J gene is TRBJ2-2, the V gene TRBV7-8, with a tentative D call TRBD2 (6 bases). V lost 1 base and J 0 bases, leaving 18 bases between the germline ends. Germline assignment: CDR1 SGHVS and CDR2 FQNEAQ. This CDR3 has 19 residues. Here the CDR3 DNA reads TGTGCCAGCAGCTTAGATCGCGGGGAGACCCTCGCGAACACCGGGGAGCTGTTTTTT. Its protein is CASSLDRGETLANTGELFF.

The chain recombines TRBV6-5 with TRBJ2-3; D gene unclear. The CDR3 covers 14 residues. Germline loops: CDR1 MNHEY, CDR2 SVGAGI. The V gene lost 5 bases and the J gene lost 4 bases, with 13 bases spanning the gap. The CDR3 loop reads CASSTTRIPDTQYF. CDR3 sequence (DNA): TGTGCCAGCAGTACCACTCGAATCCCAGATACGCAGTATTTT.

The chain employs TRBV25-1 and TRBJ2-1, with 8 positions matching TRBD1. Germline CDR1 MGHDK, CDR2 SYGVNS. The CDR3 extends over 15 amino acids. Unmatched junction bases numbered 3, after V lost 2 bases and J lost 3 bases. The CDR3 loop reads CASSERDRSYNEQFF. CDR3 DNA: TGTGCCAGCAGTGAAAGGGACAGGAGCTACAATGAGCAGTTCTTC.

The J gene is TRBJ1-2, the V gene TRBV5-1, with D possibly being TRBD1 (6 bases). Looked up from germline, CDR1 is SGHRS and CDR2 is YFSETQ. Trimming took 4 bases from V and 6 from J, leaving 25 bases between them. The CDR3 extends over 17 amino acids. The CDR3 is CASSMDPGPNSGDGYTF. The CDR3 DNA follows: TGCGCCAGCAGCATGGATCCGGGACCGAACTCAGGGGATGGCTACACCTTC.

J is TRBJ2-7 and V is TRBV4-1, with D perhaps matching TRBD2 (6 bases). Germline values: CDR1 MGHRA, CDR2 YSYEKL. This CDR3 contains 15 residues. V was cut by 3 bases and J by 7 bases, with 19 bases left in between. CDR3 region: CASSHSGDPPGEQYF. CDR3 coding DNA: TGCGCCAGCAGCCATTCGGGGGACCCTCCGGGGGAGCAGTACTTC.

V is TRBV6-2 or TRBV6-3 and J is TRBJ2-5; 8 bases line up with TRBD2. The V and J ends lost 5 bases and 5 bases, in that order; junction bases with no gene match: 4. This CDR3 has 13 residues. Germline CDR1 and CDR2: MNHEY and SVGEGT. CDR3 region: CASSPGGQETQYF. The CDR3 region has the DNA TGTGCCAGCAGTCCGGGAGGGCAGGAGACCCAGTACTTC.

The DNA for the CDR3 is TGTGCCAGCAGTTCCTCCCGACTCGAAGCTTTCTTT. Its translation: CASSSSRLEAFF. The rearrangement links TRBV7-9 to TRBJ1-1; D remains unclear. V gave up 6 bases and J gave up 8 bases, with 13 bases separating them. This CDR3 spans 12 amino acids. The V gene's germline CDR1 is SEHNR and CDR2 FQNEAQ (reference sequence).

This clone was counted between two and nine times. The chain couples TRBV5-4 to TRBJ2-4, with D possibly being TRBD2 (6 bases). This CDR3 has 14 residues. V gave up 0 bases and J gave up 9 bases, with 13 bases separating them. Germline V gives CDR1 SGHNT, CDR2 YYREEE (reference sequence). The DNA for the CDR3 is TGTGCCAGCAGCTTGGAACGGGAGCGAGGCATTCAGTACTTC. Protein product: CASSLERERGIQYF.

The genes are TRBV7-2 and TRBJ1-2; TRBD1 matches 7 bases. The CDR3 has 13 amino acids. The J segment lost 7 bases and the V segment lost 5 bases, leaving 7 bases of the junction unmatched. CDR1 SGHTA and CDR2 FQGNSA come from the germline V gene. The CDR3 nucleotides are TGTGCCAGCAGCCAGAGGGCAGGGGGTGGCTACACCTTC. Amino acid sequence: CASSQRAGGGYTF.

The V gene is TRBV7-8, the J gene TRBJ2-3; 8 nucleotides align to TRBD1. Germline V gene data show CDR1 as SGHVS and CDR2 as FQNEAQ. J was trimmed by 9 bases and V by 5 bases; bases with no gene match: 7. CDR3 length equals 13 residues. CDR3: CASSLTGEGTQYF. As DNA, the CDR3 is TGTGCCAGCAGCCTGACAGGGGAAGGAACGCAGTATTTT.

The chain carries TRBV7-6 and TRBJ2-1, with 10 bases fitting TRBD2. J gave up 0 bases and V 2 bases, and 1 base lay outside the gene matches. The CDR3 spans 16 residues. CDR1 is SGHVS, CDR2 FNYEAQ, per germline. Here the CDR3 reads CASSLLAGGSYNEQFF. CDR3 DNA: TGTGCCAGCAGCTTATTAGCGGGGGGCTCCTACAATGAGCAGTTCTTC.

The chain combines TRBV30 with TRBJ2-1; 10 bases agree with TRBD1. Losses at the gene ends were 2 bases for V and 3 bases for J; bases not matched to a gene: 7. This CDR3 comprises 16 residues. Germline CDR1 GTSNPN, CDR2 SVGIG (reference sequence). Here the CDR3 reads CAWSSIRDRGYNEQFF. CDR3 DNA: TGTGCCTGGAGTTCTATCCGGGACAGGGGCTACAATGAGCAGTTCTTC.

The chain uses TRBV30 and TRBJ2-7; D might be TRBD2 (6 bases). This CDR3 has 14 amino acids. The V and J ends lost 3 bases and 4 bases respectively, with 16 bases between them. Germline assignment: CDR1 GTSNPN and CDR2 SVGIG (reference sequence). The CDR3 region has the DNA TGTGCCTGGAGCCGGTTTGGGGGGTCATACGAGCAGTACTTC. This translates into CAWSRFGGSYEQYF.

This rearrangement joins TRBV5-1 to TRBJ1-2, with D perhaps TRBD1 (5 bases). CDR3 length: 15 residues. V was clipped by 0 bases and J by 6 bases, with 15 bases between them. Per germline, CDR1 SGHRS and CDR2 YFSETQ. The CDR3 region is CASSLATGPEHGYTF. DNA of the CDR3: TGCGCCAGCAGCTTGGCCACAGGTCCGGAACATGGCTACACCTTC.

The chain employs TRBV4-3 and TRBJ2-5; D perhaps matches TRBD1 (5 bases). Germline V gene sequence: CDR1 LGHNA, CDR2 YSLEER. With 1 base removed from V and 5 bases from J, the gap between germline ends came to 11 bases. The CDR3 contains 14 residues. The CDR3 here is CASSQAAAGETQYF. The CDR3 region has the DNA TGCGCCAGCAGCCAAGCGGCGGCAGGGGAGACCCAGTACTTC.

This clone was counted a single time. The CDR3 nucleotides read TGCGCCAGCAGCCTGACCGGGACAGGGGACGTTAAGGGGCAGTATTTT. It specifies CASSLTGTGDVKGQYF. The genes are TRBV5-1 and TRBJ2-3; 10 positions match TRBD1. Per the germline V gene, CDR1 is SGHRS and CDR2 is YFSETQ. There are 16 residues in the CDR3. V gave up 4 bases and J gave up 11 bases; unmatched junction bases: 16.

The chain uses TRBV5-4 and TRBJ2-1; TRBD2 aligns across 7 bases. CDR3 length equals 14 residues. Germline lookup yields CDR1 SGHNT and CDR2 YYREEE (reference sequence). Trimming at V came to 4 bases and at J to 3 bases, leaving 4 bases not matched to a gene. The CDR3 loop is CASSLGLDYNEQFF. CDR3 in DNA: TGTGCCAGCAGCCTCGGACTAGACTACAATGAGCAGTTCTTC.

The rearrangement uses TRBV4-1 and TRBJ2-2; D uncertain. The V gene lost 5 bases and the J gene lost 0 bases, with 7 bases spanning the gap. Germline-derived CDR1 and CDR2 are MGHRA and YSYEKL. The CDR3 has 14 residues. This CDR3 reads CASSEQANTGELFF. Here the CDR3 DNA reads TGCGCCAGCAGCGAACAAGCGAACACCGGGGAGCTGTTTTTT.

The chain employs TRBV28 and TRBJ1-1; TRBD1 matches 7 bases. J was trimmed by 1 base and V by 5 bases; bases with no gene match: 10. CDR1 is MDHEN, CDR2 SYDVKM, per germline. The CDR3 totals 16 residues. The CDR3: CASSLPRGTANTEAFF. Here the CDR3 DNA reads TGTGCCAGCAGTCTGCCCCGTGGGACAGCGAACACTGAAGCTTTCTTT.

This clone was seen a single time. The chain carries TRBV3-1 (or the pseudogene TRBV3-2) and TRBJ2-3; TRBD2 matches 8 bases. The CDR3 is 17 amino acids. Losses at the gene ends were 1 base for V and 2 bases for J; bases not matched to a gene: 8. Germline CDR1 and CDR2: LGHDT and YNNKEL (reference sequence). Here the CDR3 reads CASSQGKEREITDTQYF. The CDR3 nucleotides read TGTGCCAGCAGCCAAGGAAAAGAGCGGGAGATCACAGATACGCAGTATTTT.

The chain links TRBV7-2 to TRBJ1-2, with D maybe TRBD1 (5 bases). The ends were cut back, 0 bases at V and 4 bases at J, with 15 bases in the middle. CDR1 and CDR2 (germline): SGHTA, FQGNSA. This CDR3 spans 16 amino acids. CDR3 sequence: CASSLAVGRAGYGYTF. The CDR3 nucleotides read TGTGCCAGCAGCTTAGCGGTGGGCAGGGCCGGCTATGGCTACACCTTC.